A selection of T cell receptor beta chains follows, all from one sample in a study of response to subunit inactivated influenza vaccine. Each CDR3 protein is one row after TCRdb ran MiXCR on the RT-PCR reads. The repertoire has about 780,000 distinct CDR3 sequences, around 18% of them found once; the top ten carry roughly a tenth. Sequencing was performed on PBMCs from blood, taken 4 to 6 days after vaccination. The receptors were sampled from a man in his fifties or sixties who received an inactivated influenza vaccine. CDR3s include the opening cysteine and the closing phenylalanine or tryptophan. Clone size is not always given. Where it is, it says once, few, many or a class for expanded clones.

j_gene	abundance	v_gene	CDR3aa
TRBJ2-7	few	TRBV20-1	CSARDPTSGGTHYEQYF
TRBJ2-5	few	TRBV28	CASSTRLAGDQETQYF
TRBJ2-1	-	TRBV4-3	CASSQVAYNEQFF
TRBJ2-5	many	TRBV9	CASSVGALTVGETQYF
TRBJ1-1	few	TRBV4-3	CASSQDWDTGLRREAFF
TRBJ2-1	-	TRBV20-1	CSKRSGGNEQFF
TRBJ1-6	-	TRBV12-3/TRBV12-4	CASSFGGYNSPLHF
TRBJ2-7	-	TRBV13	CASSGGRSGSSSYEQYF
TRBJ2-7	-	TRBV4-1	CASSQYPGLGGYEQYF
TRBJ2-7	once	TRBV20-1	CSGKAGGINEQYF
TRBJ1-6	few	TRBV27	CASSRGIQGNSPLHF
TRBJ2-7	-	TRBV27	CASSLKTGEGEQYF
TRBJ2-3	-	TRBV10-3	CAISGGPQGPDTQYF
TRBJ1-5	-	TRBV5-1	CASSWQGRDLYSNQPQHF
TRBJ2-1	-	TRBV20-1	CSARDPGGGEQFF
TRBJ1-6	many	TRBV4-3	CASSQWFGGQGFNSPLHF
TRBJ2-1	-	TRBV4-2	CASSQQSGTKGYNEQFF
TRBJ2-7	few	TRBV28	CASRTSVYEQYF
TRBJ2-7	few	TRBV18	CASSPGSGQSEQYF
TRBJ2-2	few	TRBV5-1	CASSTGTSANGELFF
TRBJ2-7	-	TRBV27	CASSLLLGEPTEQYF
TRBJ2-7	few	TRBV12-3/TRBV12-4	CASSFQGSNEQYF
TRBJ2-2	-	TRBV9	CASSVGTGSRPISPGELFF
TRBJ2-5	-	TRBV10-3	CAISGERLQETQYF
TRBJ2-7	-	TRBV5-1	CASRPGQGNQQYF
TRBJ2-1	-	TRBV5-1	CASSLLGDRSDEQFF
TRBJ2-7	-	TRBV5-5	CASSPEPGWGIDEQYF
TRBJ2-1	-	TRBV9	CASTLGGQGADEQFF
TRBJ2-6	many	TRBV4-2	CASSQASSGANVLTF
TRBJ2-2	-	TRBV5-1	CASSGGTFTGELFF
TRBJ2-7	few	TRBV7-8	CASSLVAGIGPYEQYF
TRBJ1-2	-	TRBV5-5	CASSLQGGTNYGYTF
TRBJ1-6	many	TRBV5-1	CASSASGTGFNSPLHF
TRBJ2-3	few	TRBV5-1	CASSLGSGPQYF
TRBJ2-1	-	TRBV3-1	CATCQDPGRLAHNEQFF
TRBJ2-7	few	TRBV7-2	CASSKGPGPSYEQYF
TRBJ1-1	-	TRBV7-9	CASSTLGTEAFF
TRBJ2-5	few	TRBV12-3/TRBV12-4	CASSLNRGWETQYF
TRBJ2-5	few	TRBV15	CATSRDPTIQETQYF
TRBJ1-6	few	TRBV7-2	CASSQQRGQGGNSPLHF
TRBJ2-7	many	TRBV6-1	CATNRDRVSEQYF
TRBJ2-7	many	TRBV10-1	CASSEVFRPYEQYF
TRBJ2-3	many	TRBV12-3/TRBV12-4	CASSLTSGGADTQYF
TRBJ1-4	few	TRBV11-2	CASSRGGTNEKLFF
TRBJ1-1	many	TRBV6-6	CATSLRGGAEAFF
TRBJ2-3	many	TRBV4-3	CASSLGLAGIPDTQYF
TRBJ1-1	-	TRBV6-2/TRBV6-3	CATRGWTGGLMNTEAFF
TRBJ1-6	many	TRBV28	CASSSGASPLHF
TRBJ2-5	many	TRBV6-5	CASSYSRARETQYF
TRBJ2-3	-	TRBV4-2	CASSRSGTEVDTQYF
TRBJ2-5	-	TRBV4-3	CASSQGGQGTQYF